A selection of T cell receptor beta chains follows, all from one sample in a study of Graves' ophthalmopathy and Graves' hyperthyroidism. Each CDR3 protein gets one entry after TCRdb re-called the multiplex PCR reads with MiXCR. The sample holds approximately 700,000 distinct CDR3 sequences; approximately 40% are singletons and the top ten take approximately 43%. Specimen: peripheral blood. These TCRs come from an adult man with Graves' ophthalmopathy. CDR3s include the opening cysteine and the closing phenylalanine or tryptophan. The D gene is left open where the match is weak. Size values are once, few and many counts, or a class for expanded clones, and some rows have none.

cdr3_nt,cdr3_aa,j_call,clone_size,v_call,d_call
TGCAGTGCTCCGGGCAGCGGAAGTTGGGCTTTCTTT,CSAPGSGSWAFF,TRBJ1-1,-,TRBV20-1,-
TGTGCCAGCAGCTTAGTCGGCGGGAGGACCGATGAGCAGTTCTTC,CASSLVGGRTDEQFF,TRBJ2-1,-,TRBV7-9,TRBD2
TGTGCCAGCGACAACAAGCCAGGGGGGAAGACCCAGTACTTC,CASDNKPGGKTQYF,TRBJ2-5,many,TRBV7-4,-
TGTGCCAGCAGTGAAGTGACCCCGACAGGGGGCTACAATTCACCCCTCCACTTT,CASSEVTPTGGYNSPLHF,TRBJ1-6,-,TRBV10-3,TRBD1
TGCAGCGTTGACGGGGGTACCTACGAGCAGTACTTC,CSVDGGTYEQYF,TRBJ2-7,few,TRBV29-1,-
TGCAGCATCGGGGAGGGGAAGGGAGGCTACACCTTC,CSIGEGKGGYTF,TRBJ1-2,many,TRBV29-1,-
TGTGCCAGCAGCTTAGCGCTCGGGGATACTGAAGCTTTCTTT,CASSLALGDTEAFF,TRBJ1-1,many,TRBV7-8,-
TGTGCCAGCAGCTTGGAGGGGACAGGGTCCCACGAGCAGTACTTC,CASSLEGTGSHEQYF,TRBJ2-7,-,TRBV7-6,TRBD1
TGTGCCAGCAGTTACCTTGACGTGGCAGTGCACGAGCAGTACTTC,CASSYLDVAVHEQYF,TRBJ2-7,-,TRBV12-3/TRBV12-4,-
TGTGCCATCAGTGAGCCGGGACGGGAGGGGACCCAGTACTTC,CAISEPGREGTQYF,TRBJ2-5,-,TRBV10-3,TRBD2
TGTGCCACCAGCAGGTCTCAGGTGAACACTGAAGCTTTCTTT,CATSRSQVNTEAFF,TRBJ1-1,many,TRBV15,-
TGCGCCAGCAGCTTGACGGGGCCCAGGGGTGGTGACGAGCAGTACTTC,CASSLTGPRGGDEQYF,TRBJ2-7,-,TRBV7-9,-
TGTGCCTGGAGTGTACCTCCAGGGGAGAACACTGAAGCTTTCTTT,CAWSVPPGENTEAFF,TRBJ1-1,-,TRBV30,-
TGCGCCAGCAGCCAAGATATAGGGGGAACCGCCGGGGAGCTGTTTTTT,CASSQDIGGTAGELFF,TRBJ2-2,-,TRBV11-2,-
TGTGCCAGCAGCTTGGGACAGGGGTTTGGCTATGGCTACACCTTC,CASSLGQGFGYGYTF,TRBJ1-2,-,TRBV7-9,TRBD1
TGCAGCGTTGAAAGGGCTAGCGGGAGTTACGACGGGGAGCTGTTTTTT,CSVERASGSYDGELFF,TRBJ2-2,many,TRBV29-1,TRBD2
TGTGCCAGCAGCCAACTAGCGGGAGGGGGGGAGCTGTTTTTT,CASSQLAGGGELFF,TRBJ2-2,few,TRBV7-9,TRBD2
TGCAGCGTGGCGGGACAGGGAACCACTAATGAAAAACTGTTTTTT,CSVAGQGTTNEKLFF,TRBJ1-4,-,TRBV29-1,TRBD1
TGTGCCAGCAGCTTAGGGAGGGTGCCCCAGTACTTC,CASSLGRVPQYF,TRBJ2-5,-,TRBV7-8,-
TGTGCCAGCAGCTTAAAGGCTAGCGGGAGTTACGAGCAGCACTTC,CASSLKASGSYEQHF,TRBJ2-7,-,TRBV7-2,TRBD2
TGTGCCAGCAGTTTCCTACAGGGGCACAGCGACACTGAAGCTTTCTTT,CASSFLQGHSDTEAFF,TRBJ1-1,-,TRBV6-2/TRBV6-3,TRBD1
TGCAGCGCGGCGGGCCTAGCGGACTTTAACCGTTACGAGCAGTACTTC,CSAAGLADFNRYEQYF,TRBJ2-7,many,TRBV29-1,TRBD2
TGTGCCAGCAGCTTGAAGTTATTTGGCAACAGGCCTAACACTGGAGCTTTCTTT,CASSLKLFGNRPNTGAFF,TRBJ1-1,-,TRBV5-5,-
TGTGCCATCAAATGGCGGACAGGGGAAGCTTTCTTT,CAIKWRTGEAFF,TRBJ1-1,-,TRBV10-3,TRBD1
TGTGCCAGCAGTCTGAGCGGGATCGTGGGAGAGACCCAGGACTTC,CASSLSGIVGETQDF,TRBJ2-5,-,TRBV7-9,TRBD2
TGCGCCAGCAGCCCCGGGAAGATCTATGGCTACACCTTC,CASSPGKIYGYTF,TRBJ1-2,-,TRBV5-1,-
TGTGCCATCAGTGAAGGGTGGCTGAACACTGAAGCTTTCTTT,CAISEGWLNTEAFF,TRBJ1-1,-,TRBV10-3,-
TGTGCCAGCAGTAGTTCCGGGACAGGCTACGAGCAGTACTTC,CASSSSGTGYEQYF,TRBJ2-7,-,TRBV2,TRBD1
TGTGCCAGCAGTGAAGTGTGGGGGTTGGATAAGACCCAGTACTTC,CASSEVWGLDKTQYF,TRBJ2-5,few,TRBV6-1,-
TGTGCCACCAGCCCCGGATTAGGTCAGCCCCAGCATTTT,CATSPGLGQPQHF,TRBJ1-5,many,TRBV15,-
TGTGCCAGCACCACGACAGCATCCAATTCACCCCTCCACTTT,CASTTTASNSPLHF,TRBJ1-6,many,TRBV7-2,-
TGTGCCAGCAGTGAAGGGGGGATTCGGGAGACCCAGTACTTC,CASSEGGIRETQYF,TRBJ2-5,many,TRBV2,-
TGCAGCGTTGTCCAGGTGCCCCAGCATTTT,CSVVQVPQHF,TRBJ1-5,-,TRBV29-1,-
TGTGCCAGCAGTTGGGACAGGGGTTTGAACACTGAAGCTTTCTTT,CASSWDRGLNTEAFF,TRBJ1-1,few,TRBV12-3/TRBV12-4,TRBD1
TGTGCCAGTAGAACACAGGGACGGAGTGAAAAACTGTTTTTT,CASRTQGRSEKLFF,TRBJ1-4,few,TRBV19,-
TGTGCCAGTAGTAGAGACAGGATGAACACTGAAGCTTTCTTT,CASSRDRMNTEAFF,TRBJ1-1,many,TRBV19,-
TGTGCCAGCAGCTACGCGCACCAAGAGACCCAGTACTTC,CASSYAHQETQYF,TRBJ2-5,-,TRBV25-1,-
TGCGCCAGCAGTGAATGGGAGAGCACTGAAGCTTTCTTT,CASSEWESTEAFF,TRBJ1-1,few,TRBV10-2,-
TGCAGTGCTAGTCTACAGGAGTATGGCTACACCTTC,CSASLQEYGYTF,TRBJ1-2,-,TRBV20-1,-
TGTGCCAGCAGTCCGAAGACAGGGGAGGATGGTGGCTACACCTTC,CASSPKTGEDGGYTF,TRBJ1-2,few,TRBV24-1,TRBD1
TGTGCCAGCAGCCCACCCGTCGGGACACCCTACGAGCAGTACTTC,CASSPPVGTPYEQYF,TRBJ2-7,-,TRBV7-9,-
TGCAGTGCTGAGCGAACAGGGTACCCTAGCACAGATACGCAGTATTTT,CSAERTGYPSTDTQYF,TRBJ2-3,once,TRBV20-1,-
TGTGCCAGTAGTTTACGGACAGTCGCACGTTTAGATGGCTACACCTTC,CASSLRTVARLDGYTF,TRBJ1-2,-,TRBV19,-
TGCAGTGCTGTACAGGGAGGCTATGGCTACATCTTC,CSAVQGGYGYIF,TRBJ1-2,many,TRBV20-1,-
TGTGCCACCAGCAGAGGGGACAGGGACACTGAAGCTTTCTTT,CATSRGDRDTEAFF,TRBJ1-1,many,TRBV15,TRBD1
TGCGCCAGCAGCTTGGTTGTGCAGAGCTCCTACGAGCAGTACTTC,CASSLVVQSSYEQYF,TRBJ2-7,few,TRBV5-1,-
TGTGCCAGTAGTTCGGCGGCGGTCCCCTTCGAGCAGTACTTC,CASSSAAVPFEQYF,TRBJ2-7,once,TRBV19,-
TGTGCCAGCAGACGTGGCGAGGGGGTCTACGAGCAGTACTTC,CASRRGEGVYEQYF,TRBJ2-7,-,TRBV12-3/TRBV12-4,-
TGTGCCAGCAGTTACAGGGGGGTTAGCTATGGCTACACCTTC,CASSYRGVSYGYTF,TRBJ1-2,-,TRBV12-3/TRBV12-4,TRBD1
TGTGCCAGCAGCTCCGAAGGGGGGGCGCAAGAGACCCAGTACTTC,CASSSEGGAQETQYF,TRBJ2-5,-,TRBV7-9,-
TGTGCCAGCAAGGGAGACGGAGGAGTCGGCTACACCTTC,CASKGDGGVGYTF,TRBJ1-2,few,TRBV6-4,-
TGTGCCAGTAGGGGTCGGGACGGCGACATCTACGAGCAGTACTTC,CASRGRDGDIYEQYF,TRBJ2-7,many,TRBV19,-
TGTGCCACCAGTAACCGGCGGAACACCGGGGATCAGCCCCAGCATTTT,CATSNRRNTGDQPQHF,TRBJ1-5,few,TRBV24-1,-
TGTGCCAGCAGTGAAGTAGGAGGGGGCAGTAATTCACCCCTCCACTTT,CASSEVGGGSNSPLHF,TRBJ1-6,few,TRBV2,TRBD1
TGTGCCAGCAGTTACTCCCTTGACAGGAACACTGAAGCTTTCTTT,CASSYSLDRNTEAFF,TRBJ1-1,-,TRBV6-5,-
TGTGCCACCAGTGAAGCTGGGATCTACAATCAGCCCCAGCATTTT,CATSEAGIYNQPQHF,TRBJ1-5,many,TRBV24-1,-
TGTGCCAGCAGTGAAGAAGGACCGAACACCGGGGAGCTGTTTTTT,CASSEEGPNTGELFF,TRBJ2-2,few,TRBV2,-